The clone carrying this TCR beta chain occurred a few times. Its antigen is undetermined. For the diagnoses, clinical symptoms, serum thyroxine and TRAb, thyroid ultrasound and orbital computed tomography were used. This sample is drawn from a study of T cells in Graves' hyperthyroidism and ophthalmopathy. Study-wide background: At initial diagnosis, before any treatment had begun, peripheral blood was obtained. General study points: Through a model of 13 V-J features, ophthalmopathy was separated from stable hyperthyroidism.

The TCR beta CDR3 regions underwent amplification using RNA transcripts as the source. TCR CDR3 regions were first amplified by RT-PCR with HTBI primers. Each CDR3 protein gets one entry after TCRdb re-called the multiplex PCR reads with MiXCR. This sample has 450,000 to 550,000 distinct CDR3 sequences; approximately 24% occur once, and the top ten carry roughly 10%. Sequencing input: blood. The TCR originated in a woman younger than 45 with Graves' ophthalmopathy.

CDR3 nucleotides: TGTGCCAGCAGGTCAGGGTCGAATGAGCAGTTCTTC. The encoded protein is CASRSGSNEQFF. The genes are TRBV2 and TRBJ2-1; D possibly corresponds to TRBD1 (5 bases). V was clipped by 6 bases and J by 7 bases, with 10 bases between them. This CDR3 region has 12 residues. Germline V gives CDR1 SNHLY, CDR2 FYNNEI.